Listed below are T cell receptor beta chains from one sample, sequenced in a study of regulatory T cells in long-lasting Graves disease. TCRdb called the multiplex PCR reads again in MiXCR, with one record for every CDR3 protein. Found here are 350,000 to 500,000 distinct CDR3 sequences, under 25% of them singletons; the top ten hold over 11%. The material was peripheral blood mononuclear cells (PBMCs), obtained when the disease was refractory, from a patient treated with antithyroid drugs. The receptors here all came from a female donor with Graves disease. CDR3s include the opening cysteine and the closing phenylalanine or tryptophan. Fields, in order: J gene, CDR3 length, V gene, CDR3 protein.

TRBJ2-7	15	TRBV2	CASRIGAGSSYEQYF
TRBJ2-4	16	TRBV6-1	CASTPGRMVAKNIQYF
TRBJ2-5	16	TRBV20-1	CSARPYRGLLEETQYF
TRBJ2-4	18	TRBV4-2	CASSQDVVAGLAKNIQYF
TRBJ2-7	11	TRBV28	CASSHKYEQYF
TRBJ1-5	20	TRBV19	CASSIDLPGSGISSNQPQHF
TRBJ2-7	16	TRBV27	CASRVTSGVSSYEQYF
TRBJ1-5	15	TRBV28	CASVGRGRVSWPQHF
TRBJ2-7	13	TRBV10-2	CASSQDPSYEQYF
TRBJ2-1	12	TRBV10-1	CASSERRNEQFF
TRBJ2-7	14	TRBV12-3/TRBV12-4	CASRSPGGGGEQYF
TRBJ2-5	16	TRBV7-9	CASSQGRQTPRETRYF
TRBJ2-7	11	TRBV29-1	CSVGDTYEQYF
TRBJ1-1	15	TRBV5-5	CASSLRTGGIPEAFF
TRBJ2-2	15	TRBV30	CAWSSLTGVTGELFF
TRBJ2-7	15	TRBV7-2	CASSLRTRVSYEQYF
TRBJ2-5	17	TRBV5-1	CASSLDGGNPYQETQYF
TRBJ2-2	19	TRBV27	CASRGGGTANDLNTGELFF
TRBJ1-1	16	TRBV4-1	CASSPRDGRSNTEAFF
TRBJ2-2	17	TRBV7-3	CASSPHESSGNTGELFF
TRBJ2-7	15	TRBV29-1	CSVERASGRSYEQYF
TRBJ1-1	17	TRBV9	CASSATGDPVDLRRAFF
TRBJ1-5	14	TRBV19	CASSRGYSNQPQHF
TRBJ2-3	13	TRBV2	CASRTGSTDTQYF
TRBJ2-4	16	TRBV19	CASSPGQGRAKNIQYF
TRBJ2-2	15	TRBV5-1	CASSLVTGHTGELFF